This T cell receptor (beta chain) was profiled in a study of T cells expressing NK-cell markers (TCRdb year 2020). Concerning the study at large: TCR beta-chain repertoires were profiled in sorted CD3+CD56+NKG2C+, CD3+CD56+NKG2C- and CD3+CD56-NKG2C+ T-cell subsets from several donors. Among the eight sequenced donors, only one was HCMV-seronegative, while the other seven were HCMV-seropositive. The study sequenced eight donors, all healthy volunteers chosen at random: three men and five women. Libraries were sequenced as 2 x 150 bp reads on Illumina HiSeq 2000/2500, MiSeq or NextSeq. Findings and caveats that apply to the study as a whole: Those dominant clonotypes were again the most abundant among CD3+CD56-NKG2C+ cells in a handful of donors, at roughly 25-65%. It remained unclear whether the expanded NKG2C-expressing T cell clones were specific for HCMV antigens. In roughly 6 donors, the dominant CD3+CD56+NKG2C+ clonotypes ranked among the top 10 CD8+ clonotypes, making up roughly 1.0-7.0% of CD8+ T cells.

A commercial ELISA kit detecting HCMV-specific IgG in serum was used to determine HCMV serostatus. Peripheral blood mononuclear cells were isolated from blood by Ficoll density gradient centrifugation. Sequencing instrument: Illumina HiSeq 2000. The TCR beta cDNA libraries were made using 5'RACE template switching, a step that added both a universal primer site and unique molecular identifiers. Priming for cDNA synthesis came from the TCR beta constant segment, and two successive PCR amplification steps followed. Concerning the study's data processing: MIGEC handled demultiplexing of the reads and grouping by UMI, while MiTCR was used to assemble and quantify clonotypes. Only TCR cDNA sequences supported by at least two reads were kept to exclude erroneous sequences. The tcR package was used for downstream repertoire analysis, with clonotypes matched between fractions based on CDR3 nucleotide sequence plus V segment. Antigen specificity was annotated against VDJdb with VDJmatch, allowing one amino acid substitution in CDR3. TCRdb reprocessed the reads, reporting each CDR3 protein sequence once and no DNA. The V and J calls reflect TCRdb's pipeline rather than the authors' work. For this sample, the table gives 90,000 to 130,000 distinct CDR3 sequences. Around 20% of the sample comes from the top ten.

Measured from the cysteine to the phenylalanine, the CDR3 is 14 residues long. Only the protein sequence is given. Comments on this clonotype: No antigen is known for it.

The sequence is built from TRBV12-3 or TRBV12-4 and TRBJ1-3. Specimen: blood T cells: a sorted CD56 or NKG2C T cell subset, CD4+ or CD8+ T cells, or bulk PBMC T cells (not recorded which). The receptor's source is a woman between 18 and 70 years old in good health. The CDR3 here reads CASSLTGLLDTIYF.